This is a list of T cell receptor beta chains from one sample in a study of cytomegalovirus exposure and HLA in healthy donors. The data were produced by immunoSEQ multiplex PCR, yet TCRdb's version contains in-frame clones alone and is incomplete. The sample holds approximately 110,000 clones, approximately 66% seen once. Sequenced material: PBMCs. The receptors shown here come from a man in his forties or fifties in good health and CMV-seropositive. Both conserved end residues are part of each CDR3. A D gene is named only where the DNA matches it firmly. A row's size may be missing; if present it is once, few, many or a size class.

V gene	clone size	J gene	D gene	CDR3 DNA	CDR3 protein
TRBV4-1	.	TRBJ1-2	.	TGCGCCAGCAGCCAAAGATCTCTAGGACAGTCTAGCTACACCTTC	CASSQRSLGQSSYTF
TRBV23-1	few	TRBJ2-3	.	TGCGCCAGCAGTCTGCCCAATCAGGCGGGATTTGCGCCAGATACGCAGTATTTT	CASSLPNQAGFAPDTQYF
TRBV6-4	few	TRBJ2-3	.	TGTGCCAGCGCAGAGGGAGCGATCCCAGATACGCAGTATTTT	CASAEGAIPDTQYF
TRBV4-1	.	TRBJ2-7	.	TGCGCCAGCAGCCAACGGGGGATGTATAACGAGCAGTACTTC	CASSQRGMYNEQYF
TRBV5-1	.	TRBJ2-3	TRBD2	TGCGCCAGCAGCTCCCGCAGACTAGCGGGAGGGGGAGAGGATACGCAGTATTTT	CASSSRRLAGGGEDTQYF
TRBV27	.	TRBJ2-7	TRBD2	TGTGCCAGCAGTCTCGGGACTAGCTACGAGCAGTACTTC	CASSLGTSYEQYF
TRBV4-3	.	TRBJ2-1	TRBD2	TGCGCCAGCAGCCAAACCCTTTGGACTAGCGGGGGTAACAATGAGCAGTTCTTC	CASSQTLWTSGGNNEQFF
TRBV18	few	TRBJ2-3	.	TGTGCCAGCTCACCACCCGGGGGAGGTGAAAAAGATACGCAGTATTTT	CASSPPGGGEKDTQYF
TRBV6-6	once	TRBJ1-2	TRBD1	TGTGCCAGCAGGATAACAGGGGATGGCTATGGCTACACCTTC	CASRITGDGYGYTF
TRBV27	few	TRBJ1-5	.	TGTGCCAGCAGCCCCGGGCCGCCGGGGCAGCCCCAGCATTTT	CASSPGPPGQPQHF
TRBV7-2	.	TRBJ1-1	TRBD1	TGTGCCAGCAGCTTAGTGGGGGGACAGGGTGGTCTCGGGACTGAAGCTTTCTTT	CASSLVGGQGGLGTEAFF
TRBV28	few	TRBJ2-3	TRBD1	TGTGCCAGCAGTTCGGGACAGGATTTTACAGATACGCAGTATTTT	CASSSGQDFTDTQYF
TRBV30	.	TRBJ2-1	TRBD2	TGTGCCTGGGCGCTGGGGGAGGGGTACAATGAGCAGTTCTTC	CAWALGEGYNEQFF
TRBV7-9	.	TRBJ2-3	.	TGTGCCAGCAGCTTAGTCCGGTACACAGATACGCAGTATTTT	CASSLVRYTDTQYF
TRBV7-2	.	TRBJ2-3	.	TGTGCCAGCAGCGACCCTAGCGATACAGATACGCAGTATTTT	CASSDPSDTDTQYF